This T cell receptor beta chain was sequenced for a study of T cell responses to AZD1222 COVID-19 vaccine. Whole-study results and caveats: With dominance at 160-218 and 743-854, vaccine-associated CD4 TCRs spanned spike. Donors in the cohort were predominantly white British and more often female, and clonal diversity was possibly underestimated. The study reported that nearly half of spike-specific TCRs target unmutated variant regions.

Profiled with immunoSEQ multiplex PCR; TCRdb holds only in-frame clones, not every one. The sample carries approximately 120,000 clones, about 85% recorded once. The sample holds one count of this clone. Its antigen is unknown. Germline-derived CDR1 and CDR2 are MNHEY and SVGEGT. The CDR3 runs 16 residues. V lost 2 bases and J 1 base, leaving 14 bases between the germline ends. The sequences come from peripheral blood, collected on day 0 of AZD1222 vaccination. The chain is built from TRBV6-2 or TRBV6-3 and TRBJ1-1; D is undetermined. The sequence derives from an adult in good health. This chain's CDR3 is CASSYGGEAKNTEAFF. The CDR3 nucleotides read TGTGCCAGCAGTTACGGCGGGGAGGCTAAGAACACTGAAGCTTTCTTT.